This TCR beta chain was retrieved from a study of shared clonotypes between healthy human individuals. The wider study: Per donor, three plates held CD4 naive cells, three held CD4 memory, two held CD8 naive and one held CD8 memory.

Positively selected for CCR7, the CD45RO-negative cells used as naive CD8 cells excluded terminally differentiated effector memory CD45RA+ cells. As for this clone: Its antigen remains unidentified.

Sequencing used immunoSEQ multiplex PCR; TCRdb keeps in-frame clones, though not all of them. The sample has about 700,000 clones; under 95% are singletons. Study-wide points: Despite large depth, sorted-subset datasets appeared incompletely sequenced. Clonotypes shared by all four donors outscored non-shared clonotypes in generation probability.

In germline, CDR1 is PRHDT, CDR2 FYEKMQ (reference sequence). This CDR3 comprises 14 residues. Trimming took 0 bases from V and 4 from J; bases not matched to a gene: 1. The sequence was obtained from a man aged 30 to 39 in good health. Sample: naive CD8+ T cells sorted from blood. This rearrangement joins TRBV13 to TRBJ1-1, with 8 bases matching TRBD1. CDR3 DNA sequence: TGTGCCAGCAGCTTAGGGGGACAGGTCACTGAAGCTTTCTTT. It yields the protein CASSLGGQVTEAFF.